This T cell receptor beta chain was profiled in a study of T cells in localized non-small cell lung cancer. Study results and caveats: Heterogeneity remains possible because sequencing was limited to only one tumor region. In uninvolved adjacent lung, T cell clonality reached its highest value, exceeding tumor.

In regard to this clone: Its antigen is unidentified.

TCRdb keeps only in-frame clones here, not all; method: immunoSEQ multiplex PCR. This table has 30,000 to 35,000 clones, more than 70% appearing once. The length of the CDR3 is 15 residues. CDR1 MNHNS and CDR2 SASEGT come from the germline V gene. Trimming at V came to 6 bases and at J to 0 bases, leaving 7 bases not matched to a gene. Sequences were derived from peripheral blood, sampled before any cancer treatment. J is TRBJ1-1 and V is TRBV6-1, with TRBD1 matching over 7 bases. The receptor was isolated from a woman aged 40-75 years with stage I lung adenocarcinoma. The CDR3 is CASREMTGMNTEAFF. DNA for the CDR3: TGTGCCAGCAGGGAAATGACAGGGATGAACACTGAAGCTTTCTTT.